What follows are 18 T cell receptor beta chains derived from one specimen sequenced in a study of T cell repertoires in cytomegalovirus infection. TCRdb ran MiXCR on the reads and lists one entry per CDR3 protein. The repertoire consists of around 430,000 distinct CDR3 sequences, with roughly 43% occurring once and the leading ten covering around 45%. The antigens these receptors bind are not known. The sequenced sample was cultured PBMCs, obtained from culture after CMV antigen stimulation. The receptors shown here come from a human donor in good health (CMV status not recorded). Some clones in this sample may be carry-over from other donors' samples.

This clonotype was detected a few times. The genes are TRBV7-9 and TRBJ2-2, with 11 positions matching TRBD2. With 0 bases clipped from V and 5 bases from J, the junction kept 2 bases outside the gene matches. CDR1 is SEHNR and CDR2 is FQNEAQ in the germline V gene (reference sequence). The CDR3 has 16 residues. As DNA, the CDR3 is TGTGCCAGCAGCTTAGCCGGGACTAGCGGAACCGGGGAGCTGTTTTTT. Protein product: CASSLAGTSGTGELFF.

The V call is TRBV9, the J call TRBJ2-3; TRBD1 or TRBD2 may be the D gene (5 bases each). CDR1 is SGDLS, CDR2 YYNGEE, per germline. The CDR3 loop spans 16 amino acids. V lost 3 bases, J lost 2 bases, and 16 bases lay in between. CDR3 bases: TGTGCCAGCAGCGGGCCGGGACCTCAAGCCACAGATACGCAGTATTTT. Amino acid sequence: CASSGPGPQATDTQYF.

The V and J genes are TRBV29-1 and TRBJ1-1; 8 bases map to TRBD1. The CDR3 is 12 amino acids. The germline CDR1 and CDR2 sequences are SQVTM and ANQGSEA. The V gene end was trimmed by 2 bases and the J gene end by 5 bases; junction bases not matched to a gene: 1. The CDR3 sequence is CSVENRGTEAFF. CDR3 coding DNA: TGCAGCGTTGAAAACAGGGGGACTGAAGCTTTCTTT.

This clonotype was seen a handful of times. V is TRBV12-3 or TRBV12-4 and J is TRBJ2-4; D is tentatively TRBD1 or TRBD2 (5 bases each). Trimming cost V 5 bases and J 2 bases, with 13 bases left between them. The CDR3 consists of 15 residues. The chain's CDR3 is CASSLPWGTKNIQYF. The CDR3 coding sequence is TGTGCCAGCAGTCTCCCGTGGGGGACCAAAAACATTCAGTACTTC.

The table lists this clonotype with many counts. This CDR3 reads CASSFGPGQFF. The CDR3 bases are TGTGCCAGCAGCTTTGGACCTGGGCAGTTCTTC. V gene TRBV7-2 combines with J gene TRBJ2-1, with unresolved D. This CDR3 has 11 amino acids. Germline V gene sequence: CDR1 SGHTA, CDR2 FQGNSA. Trimming took 3 bases from V and 12 from J, leaving 9 bases between them.

The chain links TRBV11-2 to TRBJ2-1; D not certain. Trimming removed 5 bases from V and 2 bases from J, with 10 bases in between. Germline CDR1 and CDR2: SGHAT and FQNNGV. The CDR3 totals 14 residues. This CDR3 reads CASSPSYTYNEQFF. As DNA, the CDR3 is TGTGCCAGCAGCCCGAGTTACACCTACAATGAGCAGTTCTTC.

This chain connects TRBV10-3 to TRBJ1-1, with a weak D call TRBD1 (5 bases). Trimming shortened V by 6 bases and J by 2 bases, and 16 bases separated the two germline ends. The V gene's germline CDR1 is ENHRY and CDR2 SYGVKD. The CDR3 covers 15 residues. CDR3 bases: TGTGCCATCAGGAAGGATGAGGGGATAAACACTGAAGCTTTCTTT. Encoded protein: CAIRKDEGINTEAFF.

The chain recombines TRBV2 with TRBJ2-5; the match to TRBD1 covers 8 bases. Germline CDR1 SNHLY, CDR2 FYNNEI. The V gene end was trimmed by 3 bases and the J gene end by 2 bases; junction bases not matched to a gene: 2. This CDR3 has 14 residues. The CDR3 is CASSDGQGQETQYF. The CDR3 nucleotides read TGTGCCAGCAGTGACGGACAGGGTCAAGAGACCCAGTACTTC.

This rearrangement joins TRBV5-4 to TRBJ1-2; D gene unclear. The germline CDR1 and CDR2 sequences are SGHNT and YYREEE (reference sequence). V lost 0 bases and J 2 bases, leaving 8 bases between the germline ends. This CDR3 comprises 14 residues. Here the CDR3 DNA reads TGTGCCAGCAGCTTGGGTGGCAACAACTATGGCTACACCTTC. Translating gives CASSLGGNNYGYTF.

This clonotype has only a few counts. This chain connects TRBV11-2 to TRBJ1-6, with D unresolved. V lost 5 bases, J lost 8 bases, and 7 bases lay in between. The germline gives CDR1 SGHAT, CDR2 FQNNGV. There are 12 residues in the CDR3. The DNA of the CDR3 is TGTGCCAGCAGCACCGGGGATTCACCCCTCCACTTT. It translates to CASSTGDSPLHF.

This clonotype showed up many times. V gene TRBV7-8 combines with J gene TRBJ2-1; tentatively, D is TRBD2 (6 bases). CDR3 length: 14 amino acids. The ends were cut back, 1 base at V and 8 bases at J, with 12 bases in the middle. CDR1 is SGHVS and CDR2 is FQNEAQ in the germline V gene. The DNA of the CDR3 is TGTGCCAGCAGCTTAGACGGGAGAGGAGATGAGCAGTTCTTC. This encodes CASSLDGRGDEQFF.

The rearrangement uses TRBV28 and TRBJ2-7; the D gene is possibly TRBD1 (6 bases). V was pared by 4 bases and J by 0 bases, with 10 bases between. Germline V gene sequence: CDR1 MDHEN, CDR2 SYDVKM. This CDR3 spans 14 amino acids. The CDR3 protein is CASSSPGHSYEQYF. In DNA, the CDR3 is TGTGCCAGCAGTTCCCCGGGACACTCCTACGAGCAGTACTTC.

This clonotype was counted between two and nine times. This chain links TRBV4-1 with TRBJ2-3; 10 bases line up with TRBD2. Germline V gene data show CDR1 as MGHRA and CDR2 as YSYEKL. Germline trimming cut 0 bases from V and 2 bases from J; bases unmatched to any gene: 5. The CDR3 is 17 amino acids. CDR3 DNA: TGCGCCAGCAGCCAAGATTCTAGCGGGAGTTTCACAGATACGCAGTATTTT. It codes for CASSQDSSGSFTDTQYF.

This clonotype occurred a few times. The gene calls are TRBV7-2 and TRBJ1-6, with a weak D call TRBD1 (5 bases). V shed 1 base and J shed 10 bases, with 14 bases lying between them. CDR1 is SGHTA, CDR2 FQGNSA, per germline. The CDR3 has 15 residues. This chain's CDR3 is CASSLDQGGLSPLHF. The CDR3 DNA reads as TGTGCCAGCAGCTTAGATCAGGGTGGGTTGTCACCCCTCCACTTT.

The chain is built from TRBV20-1 and TRBJ2-1; 10 bases align to TRBD2. V was clipped by 3 bases and J by 0 bases; unmatched bases: 8. CDR1 is DFQATT and CDR2 is SNEGSKA in the germline V gene (reference sequence). The CDR3 loop spans 17 amino acids. CDR3 region: CSARVSGGPSSYNEQFF. The CDR3 DNA is TGCAGTGCTAGGGTTAGCGGGGGGCCGAGCTCCTACAATGAGCAGTTCTTC.

This clonotype came up many times. This chain connects TRBV6-2 or TRBV6-3 to TRBJ2-2; D may be TRBD2 (5 bases). Germline assignment: CDR1 MNHEY and CDR2 SVGEGT. The CDR3 is 13 amino acids. V lost 1 base, J lost 8 bases, and 8 bases lay in between. CDR3 amino acids: CASSYLREGELFF. Here the CDR3 DNA reads TGTGCCAGCAGTTACTTAAGGGAGGGGGAGCTGTTTTTT.

This chain joins TRBV7-2 and TRBJ2-1; D tentatively reads TRBD1 or TRBD2 (5 bases each). The germline gives CDR1 SGHTA, CDR2 FQGNSA. The length of the CDR3 is 16 residues. V was clipped by 5 bases and J by 2 bases, with 16 bases between them. This CDR3 reads CASSRTGLNPYNEQFF. CDR3 bases: TGTGCCAGCAGCCGGACGGGGCTAAACCCCTACAATGAGCAGTTCTTC.

The V gene is TRBV5-4, the J gene TRBJ2-7, with D possibly matching TRBD1 (6 bases). This CDR3 spans 15 amino acids. CDR1 is SGHNT and CDR2 is YYREEE in the germline V gene (reference sequence). Trimming took off 0 bases at V and 6 bases at J, with 16 bases between the two ends. CDR3 nucleotide sequence: TGTGCCAGCAGCTTGGCCAGGGGCCGGCCGGGCGAGCAGTACTTC. Translated, it gives CASSLARGRPGEQYF.